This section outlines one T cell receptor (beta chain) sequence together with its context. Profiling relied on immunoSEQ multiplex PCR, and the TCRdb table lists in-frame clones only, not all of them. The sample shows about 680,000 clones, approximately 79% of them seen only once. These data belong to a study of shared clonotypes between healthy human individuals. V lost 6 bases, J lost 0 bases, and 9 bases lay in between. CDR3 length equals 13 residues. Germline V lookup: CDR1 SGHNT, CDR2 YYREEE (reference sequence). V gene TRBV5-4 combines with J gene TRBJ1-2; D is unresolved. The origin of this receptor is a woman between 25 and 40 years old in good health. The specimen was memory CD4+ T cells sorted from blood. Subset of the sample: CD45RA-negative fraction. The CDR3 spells CASKSISNYGYTF. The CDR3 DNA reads TGTGCCAGCAAGAGCATATCTAACTATGGCTACACCTTC.